Here is one TCR beta chain with its context. Per germline, CDR1 KGHSH and CDR2 LQKENI. The germline V and J ends were trimmed by 3 bases and 9 bases, with 6 bases remaining between them. There are 11 residues in the CDR3. Produced via immunoSEQ multiplex PCR; TCRdb's table is partial and in-frame only. Seen here are some 87,000 clones, roughly 96% observed once, and the top ten hold 0.3% to 0.35%. The data derive from a study of technical replicates of blood from a few donors. The rearrangement joins TRBV18 to TRBJ2-1; no reliable D call. The receptor was isolated from a human donor in good health. Sample: T cells isolated from PBMCs. The CDR3, as DNA: TGTGCCAGCTCACCGGCAACTGAGCAGTTCTTC. Its protein product is CASSPATEQFF.